This T cell receptor beta chain was sequenced for a study of T cells in localized non-small cell lung cancer. General study results and limits: Heterogeneity is still possible, as just one tumor region was sequenced. Median around 62 top-100 tumor clones were shared with paired adjacent lung. Clonality of T cells reached its maximum in uninvolved adjacent lung, surpassing tumor.

A word on this clone: Its antigen is unknown.

This CDR3 is built from 14 residues. From germline, CDR1 is SGHNT and CDR2 YENEEA. V was shortened by 2 bases and J by 5 bases, with 13 bases between the two germline ends. Produced via immunoSEQ multiplex PCR; TCRdb's table is partial and in-frame only. The sample gives roughly 2,000 clones, 26% of which show up once; 15% to 18% is in the top ten. This chain uses TRBV11-3 with TRBJ2-7; D unclear. The receptor comes from a woman aged 40-70 years with stage I lung adenocarcinoma. The material was normal lung tissue next to the tumor, obtained before any cancer treatment. CDR3 coding DNA: TGTGCCAGCAGCTTAAATCACGCCGATAACGAGCAGTACTTC. Amino acids: CASSLNHADNEQYF.